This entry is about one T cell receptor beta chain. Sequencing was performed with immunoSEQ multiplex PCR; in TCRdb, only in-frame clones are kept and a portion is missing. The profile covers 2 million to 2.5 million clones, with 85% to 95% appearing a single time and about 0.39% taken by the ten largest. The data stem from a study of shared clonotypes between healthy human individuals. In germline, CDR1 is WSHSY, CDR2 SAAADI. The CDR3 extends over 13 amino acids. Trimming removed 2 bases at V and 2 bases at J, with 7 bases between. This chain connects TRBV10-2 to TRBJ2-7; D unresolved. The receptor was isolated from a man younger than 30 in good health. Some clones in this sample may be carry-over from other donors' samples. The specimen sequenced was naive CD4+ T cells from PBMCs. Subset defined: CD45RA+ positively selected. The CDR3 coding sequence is TGCGCCAGCAGTGAGGTAACAGCCTACGAGCAGTACTTC. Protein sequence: CASSEVTAYEQYF.